The source of this T cell receptor beta chain is a study of blood T cell repertoires in COVID-19. For the study at large: The United States, Italy and Spain were the sources of the acute and convalescent COVID-19 samples. Sources were T cells, B-cell-depleted T cells, or PBMCs; the material itself was cDNA or gDNA.

The data were produced by immunoSEQ multiplex PCR, yet TCRdb's version contains in-frame clones alone and is incomplete. The data contain over 200,000 clones, approximately 81% of them singletons. CDR1 is DFQATT, CDR2 SNEGSKA, per germline (reference sequence). Trimming removed 3 bases from V and 9 bases from J, with 24 bases in between. The CDR3 runs 16 residues. Material for sequencing was peripheral blood. The TCR originated in an elderly woman with active or convalescent COVID-19. The chain couples TRBV20-1 to TRBJ2-1; D perhaps matches TRBD1 (9 bases). The chain's CDR3 is CSASLATGGLGAEQFF. The CDR3 bases are TGCAGTGCTAGTCTCGCGACAGGGGGACTAGGGGCTGAGCAGTTCTTC.